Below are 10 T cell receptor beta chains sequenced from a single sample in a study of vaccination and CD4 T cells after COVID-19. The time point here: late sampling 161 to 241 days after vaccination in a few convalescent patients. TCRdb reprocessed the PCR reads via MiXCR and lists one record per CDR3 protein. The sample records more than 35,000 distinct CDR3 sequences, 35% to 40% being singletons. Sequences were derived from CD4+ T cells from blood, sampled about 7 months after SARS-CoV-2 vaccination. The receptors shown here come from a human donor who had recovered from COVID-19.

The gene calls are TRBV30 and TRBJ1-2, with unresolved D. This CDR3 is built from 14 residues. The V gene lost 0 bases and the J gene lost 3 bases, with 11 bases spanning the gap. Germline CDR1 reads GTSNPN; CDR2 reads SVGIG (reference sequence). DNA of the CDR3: TGTGCCTGGAGTGTCAAACAACCCTACTATGGCTACACCTTC. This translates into CAWSVKQPYYGYTF.

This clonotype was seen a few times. CDR3 region: CASSEGLAGVDEQFF. The CDR3 region has the DNA TGTGCCAGCAGTGAAGGACTAGCGGGAGTTGATGAGCAGTTCTTC. The chain couples TRBV6-4 to TRBJ2-1, with 13 nucleotides matching TRBD2. V gave up 3 bases and J gave up 8 bases; unmatched junction bases: 4. CDR1 is MRHNA, CDR2 SNTAGT, per germline. This CDR3 spans 15 amino acids.

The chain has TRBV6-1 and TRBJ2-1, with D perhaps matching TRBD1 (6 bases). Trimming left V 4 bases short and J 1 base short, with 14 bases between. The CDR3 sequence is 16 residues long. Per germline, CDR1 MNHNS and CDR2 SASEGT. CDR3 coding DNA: TGTGCCAGCAGTGTCAGGGGTAAGAGGTCCTACAATGAGCAGTTCTTC. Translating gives CASSVRGKRSYNEQFF.

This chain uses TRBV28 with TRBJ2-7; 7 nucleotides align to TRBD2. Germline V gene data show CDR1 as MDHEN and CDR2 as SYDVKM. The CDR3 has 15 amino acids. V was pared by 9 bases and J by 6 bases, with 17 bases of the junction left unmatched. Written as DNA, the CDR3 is TGTGCCAGGGGGGATAGGCGGGAGATTCGGCCCGAGCAGTACTTC. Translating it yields CARGDRREIRPEQYF.

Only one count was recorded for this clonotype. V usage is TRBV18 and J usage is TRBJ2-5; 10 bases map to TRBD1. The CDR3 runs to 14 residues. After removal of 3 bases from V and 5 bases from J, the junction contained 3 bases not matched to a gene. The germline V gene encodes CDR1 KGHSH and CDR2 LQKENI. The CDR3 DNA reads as TGTGCCAGCTCACCCGGGACAGGGGCGGAGACCCAGTACTTC. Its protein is CASSPGTGAETQYF.

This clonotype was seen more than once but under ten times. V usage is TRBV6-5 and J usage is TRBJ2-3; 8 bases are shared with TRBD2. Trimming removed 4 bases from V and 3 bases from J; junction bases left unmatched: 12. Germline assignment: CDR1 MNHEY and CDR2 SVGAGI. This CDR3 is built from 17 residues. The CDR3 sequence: CASSFPSLAGTTDTQYF. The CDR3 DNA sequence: TGTGCCAGCAGTTTCCCCTCCCTAGCGGGCACAACAGATACGCAGTATTTT.

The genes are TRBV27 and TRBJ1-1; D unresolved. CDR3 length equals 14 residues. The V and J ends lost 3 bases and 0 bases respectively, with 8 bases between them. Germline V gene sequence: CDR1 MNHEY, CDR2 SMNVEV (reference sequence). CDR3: CASSLNWMNTEAFF. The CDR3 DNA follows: TGTGCCAGCAGTTTGAACTGGATGAACACTGAAGCTTTCTTT.

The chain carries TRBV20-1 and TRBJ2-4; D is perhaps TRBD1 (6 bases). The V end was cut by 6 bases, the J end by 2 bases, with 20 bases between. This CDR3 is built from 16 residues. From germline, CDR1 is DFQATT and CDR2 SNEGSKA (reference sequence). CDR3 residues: CSAHGVTGNTKNIQYF. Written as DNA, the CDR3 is TGCAGTGCCCACGGGGTGACAGGCAACACCAAAAACATTCAGTACTTC.

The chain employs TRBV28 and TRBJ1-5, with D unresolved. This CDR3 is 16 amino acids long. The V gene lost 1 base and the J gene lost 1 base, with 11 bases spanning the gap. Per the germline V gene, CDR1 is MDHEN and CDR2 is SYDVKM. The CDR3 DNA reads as TGTGCCAGCAGTTTATACAGAGGGCGCAGCAATCAGCCCCAGCATTTT. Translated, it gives CASSLYRGRSNQPQHF. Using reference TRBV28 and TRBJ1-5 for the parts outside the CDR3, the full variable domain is DVKVTQSSRYLVKRTGEKVFLECVQDMDHENMFWYRQDPGLGLRLIYFSYDVKMKEKGDIPEGYSVSREKKERFSLILESASTNQTSMYLCASSLYRGRSNQPQHFGDGTRLSIL.

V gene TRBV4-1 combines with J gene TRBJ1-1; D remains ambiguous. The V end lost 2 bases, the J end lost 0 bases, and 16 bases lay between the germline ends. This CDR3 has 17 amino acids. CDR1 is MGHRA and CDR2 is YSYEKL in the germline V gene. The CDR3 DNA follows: TGCGCCAGCAGCCAATTTGTGAAAACCTACATGAACACTGAAGCTTTCTTT. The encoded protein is CASSQFVKTYMNTEAFF.